These T cell receptor beta chains were read from a single sample in a study of T cells in Graves' hyperthyroidism and ophthalmopathy. TCRdb re-derived calls from the multiplex PCR reads in MiXCR, one entry per CDR3 protein. The sample lists almost 500,000 distinct CDR3 sequences, roughly 22% occurring once. Sequences were obtained from blood. These receptors were obtained from a woman aged 65 to 85 with Graves' ophthalmopathy. Each CDR3 is given with its conserved first and last residue. A D gene is named only where the DNA matches it firmly. Expanded clones are given a class, and other clones once, few, many or no size at all.

v_call	j_call	d_call	clone_size	cdr3_aa	cdr3_nt
TRBV11-1	TRBJ2-1	-	-	CASSPPESGPYNEQFF	TGTGCCAGCAGCCCCCCCGAATCTGGGCCATACAATGAGCAGTTCTTC
TRBV7-9	TRBJ1-1	-	few	CASSLVSTGTEAFF	TGTGCCAGCAGCTTAGTAAGTACGGGAACTGAAGCTTTCTTT
TRBV30	TRBJ2-5	-	-	CALARGNGETQYF	TGTGCCCTGGCTCGGGGTAACGGAGAGACCCAGTACTTC
TRBV18	TRBJ2-3	TRBD2	few	CASSPRSGRTADTQYF	TGTGCCAGCTCACCGCGTAGCGGGAGGACCGCAGATACGCAGTATTTT
TRBV11-2	TRBJ2-3	-	many	CASSLGIGGTSTDTQYF	TGTGCCAGCAGCTTAGGCATTGGCGGGACTAGCACAGATACGCAGTATTTT
TRBV20-1	TRBJ2-3	-	-	CSASWEDTQYF	TGCAGTGCTAGCTGGGAAGATACGCAGTATTTT
TRBV10-3	TRBJ2-1	TRBD2	few	CAISDLAGEDEQFF	TGTGCCATCAGTGACCTAGCGGGAGAAGATGAGCAGTTCTTC
TRBV20-1	TRBJ2-1	TRBD2	few	CSARGDWTSALVAYNEQFF	TGCAGTGCTAGAGGGGATTGGACTAGCGCCTTAGTTGCGTACAATGAGCAGTTCTTC
TRBV12-3/TRBV12-4	TRBJ2-7	-	few	CASGARYEQYF	TGTGCCAGCGGGGCACGCTACGAGCAGTACTTC
TRBV6-1	TRBJ1-1	-	many	CASSRDTVEAFF	TGTGCCAGCAGTAGGGACACGGTAGAAGCTTTCTTT
TRBV28	TRBJ1-1	TRBD1	many	CASSSGQTLNTEAFF	TGTGCCAGCAGTTCGGGACAGACCTTGAACACTGAAGCTTTCTTT
TRBV12-3/TRBV12-4	TRBJ1-1	-	many	CASSFPGGNTEAFF	TGTGCCAGCAGTTTCCCGGGGGGTAACACTGAAGCTTTCTTT
TRBV6-9	TRBJ2-4	-	-	CASSYSFQGKNIQYF	TGTGCCAGCAGTTACAGCTTCCAGGGGAAAAACATTCAGTACTTC
TRBV20-1	TRBJ2-7	-	-	CSARRQTSEQYF	TGCAGTGCTAGAAGACAGACGAGCGAGCAGTACTTC
TRBV6-5	TRBJ2-5	TRBD2	-	CASSYWTGGETQYF	TGTGCCAGCAGTTACTGGACGGGAGGGGAGACCCAGTACTTC
TRBV7-9	TRBJ2-5	-	many	CASSTTGTPAETQYF	TGTGCCAGCAGCACAACCGGGACCCCCGCTGAGACCCAGTACTTC
TRBV2	TRBJ2-3	-	-	CATPTRRVSTDTQYF	TGTGCCACCCCGACCCGGCGGGTGAGCACAGATACGCAGTATTTT
TRBV6-2/TRBV6-3	TRBJ1-5	TRBD1	many	CASRRQGVSGNQPQHF	TGTGCCAGCAGAAGACAGGGGGTTTCGGGCAATCAGCCCCAGCATTTT
TRBV24-1	TRBJ2-1	-	few	CATSDSDQTRTNEQFF	TGTGCCACCAGTGATTCCGACCAGACCCGAACCAATGAGCAGTTCTTC
TRBV28	TRBJ1-3	-	-	CASFPPGDRTNTIYF	TGTGCCAGCTTTCCCCCGGGGGATCGTACAAACACCATATATTTT
TRBV10-2	TRBJ1-1	TRBD1	-	CASSGTDGWNTEAFF	TGCGCCAGCAGCGGGACAGACGGGTGGAACACTGAAGCTTTCTTT
TRBV25-1	TRBJ2-2	TRBD1	-	CASRQTGLGTGELFF	TGTGCCAGCAGACAGACAGGGTTAGGCACCGGGGAGCTGTTTTTT
TRBV5-1	TRBJ1-3	-	few	CASSLGTASSGNTIYF	TGCGCCAGCAGCTTGGGGACAGCCTCCTCTGGAAACACCATATATTTT